The sequence of this T cell receptor (beta chain) was determined in a study of Graves' ophthalmopathy and Graves' hyperthyroidism. TCR beta CDR3 regions were amplified from RNA transcripts. First-round RT-PCR relied on HTBI primers, and a second-round multiplex PCR came next. A single record per CDR3 protein comes from TCRdb applying MiXCR to the multiplex PCR reads. Of under 400,000 distinct CDR3 sequences listed, 17% are singletons. Germline assignment: CDR1 MDHEN and CDR2 SYDVKM. V lost 4 bases and J 3 bases, leaving 9 bases between the germline ends. The CDR3 length is 13 residues. Specimen: peripheral blood. The chain couples TRBV28 to TRBJ1-2; D not resolved. The origin of this receptor is an adult man with Graves' ophthalmopathy. CDR3 protein: CASSSRAYYGYTF. The CDR3 nucleotides read TGTGCCAGCAGTTCGAGGGCTTACTATGGCTACACCTTC.